This T cell receptor beta chain was recovered during a study of blood T cell repertoires in COVID-19. For the study at large: Sites across the United States, Italy and Spain contributed samples from acute and convalescent COVID-19. The cDNA or gDNA used as material had been derived from T cells, B-cell-depleted T cells, or PBMCs.

Authors' analysis steps: Estimation of nucleated cell counts was performed using reference gene primer amplification. Sequencing was performed with immunoSEQ multiplex PCR; in TCRdb, only in-frame clones are kept and a portion is missing. V and J calls and clone size follow that table, whereas D and trimming were derived from the DNA. This sample has fewer than 85,000 clones; about nine tenths occur once, and the top ten carry around 0.97%. The ends lost 7 bases at V and 10 bases at J; junction bases unmatched: 11. The CDR3 is 13 residues long. The germline CDR1 and CDR2 sequences are LNHDA and SQIVND (reference sequence).

The specimen sequenced was peripheral blood. This chain joins TRBV19 and TRBJ1-2, with 8 nucleotides matching TRBD1. This sequence originates from a woman aged 45-65 years in a cohort sampled during active COVID-19. CDR3 coding DNA: TGTGCCAGTATAGGGTGGGACAGGTCGCACTACACCTTC. Its protein is CASIGWDRSHYTF.